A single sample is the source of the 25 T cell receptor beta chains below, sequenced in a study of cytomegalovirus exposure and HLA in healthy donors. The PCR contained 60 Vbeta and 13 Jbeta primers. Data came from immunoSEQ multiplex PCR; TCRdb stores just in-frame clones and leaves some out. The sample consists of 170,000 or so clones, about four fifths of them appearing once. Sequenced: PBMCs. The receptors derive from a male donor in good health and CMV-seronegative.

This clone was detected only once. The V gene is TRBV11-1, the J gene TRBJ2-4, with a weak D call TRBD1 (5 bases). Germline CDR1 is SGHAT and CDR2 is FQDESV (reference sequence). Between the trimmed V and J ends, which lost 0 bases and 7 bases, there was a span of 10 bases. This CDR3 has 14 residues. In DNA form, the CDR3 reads TGTGCCAGCAGCTTAGCGCGCAAGGGGAACATTCAGTACTTC. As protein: CASSLARKGNIQYF.

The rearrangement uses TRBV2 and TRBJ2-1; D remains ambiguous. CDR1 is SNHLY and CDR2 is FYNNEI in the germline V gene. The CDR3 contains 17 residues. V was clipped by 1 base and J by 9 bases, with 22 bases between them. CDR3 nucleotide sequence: TGTGCCAGCAGTGAAGGTTTGGGTAAACAAGCGAGGAGTGAGCAGTTCTTC. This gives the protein CASSEGLGKQARSEQFF. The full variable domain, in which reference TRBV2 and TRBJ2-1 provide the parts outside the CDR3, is EPEVTQTPSHQVTQMGQEVILRCVPISNHLYFYWYRQILGQKVEFLVSFYNNEISEKSEIFDDQFSVERPDGSNFTLKIRSTKLEDSAMYFCASSEGLGKQARSEQFFGPGTRLTVL.

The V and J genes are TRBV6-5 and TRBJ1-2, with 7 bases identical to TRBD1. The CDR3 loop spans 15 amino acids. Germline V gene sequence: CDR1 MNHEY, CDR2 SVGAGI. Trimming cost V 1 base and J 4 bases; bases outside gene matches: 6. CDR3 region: CASSYYRGSTYGYTF. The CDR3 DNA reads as TGTGCCAGCAGTTACTACAGGGGTTCGACCTATGGCTACACCTTC.

Here the CDR3 DNA reads TGTGCCAGCACCCTGACAGGGGGTGACACTGAAGCTTTCTTT. Translating it yields CASTLTGGDTEAFF. The chain couples TRBV9 to TRBJ1-1; TRBD1 matches at 9 bases. The length of the CDR3 is 14 residues. V lost 6 bases to trimming and J lost 3 bases; unmatched junction nucleotides: 6. Germline V gene data show CDR1 as SGDLS and CDR2 as YYNGEE.

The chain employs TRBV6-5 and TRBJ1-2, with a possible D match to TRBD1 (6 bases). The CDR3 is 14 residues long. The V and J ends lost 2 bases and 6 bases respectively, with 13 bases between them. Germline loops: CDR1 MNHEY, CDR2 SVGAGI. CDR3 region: CASSYVLGANGYTF. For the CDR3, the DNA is TGTGCCAGCAGTTACGTCCTGGGGGCGAATGGCTACACCTTC.

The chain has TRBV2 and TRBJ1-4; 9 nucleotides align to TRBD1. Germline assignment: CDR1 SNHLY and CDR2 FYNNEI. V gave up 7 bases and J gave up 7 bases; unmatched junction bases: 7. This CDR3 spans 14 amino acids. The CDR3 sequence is CASKEQGAGEKLFF. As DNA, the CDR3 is TGTGCCAGCAAAGAACAGGGGGCAGGTGAAAAACTGTTTTTT.

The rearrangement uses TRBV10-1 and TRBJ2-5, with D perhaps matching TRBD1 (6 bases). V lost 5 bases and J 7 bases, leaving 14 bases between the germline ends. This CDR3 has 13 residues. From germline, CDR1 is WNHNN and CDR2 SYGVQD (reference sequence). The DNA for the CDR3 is TGCGCCAGCAGTAGGGGGTCACGGGGGACCCAGTACTTC. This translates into CASSRGSRGTQYF.

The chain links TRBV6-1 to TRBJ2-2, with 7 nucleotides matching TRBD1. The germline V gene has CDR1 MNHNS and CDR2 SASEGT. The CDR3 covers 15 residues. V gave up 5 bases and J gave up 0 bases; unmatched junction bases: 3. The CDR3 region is CASSFDRANTGELFF. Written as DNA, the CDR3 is TGTGCCAGCAGTTTTGACAGGGCGAACACCGGGGAGCTGTTTTTT.

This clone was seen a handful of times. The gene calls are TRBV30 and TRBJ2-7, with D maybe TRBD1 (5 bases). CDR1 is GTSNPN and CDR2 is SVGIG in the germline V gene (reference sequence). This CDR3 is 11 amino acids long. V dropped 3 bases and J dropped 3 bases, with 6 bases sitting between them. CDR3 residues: CAWSDSYEQYF. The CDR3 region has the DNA TGTGCCTGGAGCGACAGCTACGAGCAGTACTTC.

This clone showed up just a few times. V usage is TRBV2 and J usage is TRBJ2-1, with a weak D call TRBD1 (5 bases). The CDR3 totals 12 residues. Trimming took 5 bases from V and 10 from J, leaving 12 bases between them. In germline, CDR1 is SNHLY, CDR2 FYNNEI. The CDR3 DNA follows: TGTGCCAGCAGTCCAAGGGGCTCGGAGCAGTTCTTC. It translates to CASSPRGSEQFF.

CDR3 loop: CASSLTDRQETQYF. CDR3 DNA: TGTGCCAGCAGTCTTACGGACAGGCAAGAGACCCAGTACTTC. The V gene is TRBV28, the J gene TRBJ2-5; 7 nucleotides line up with TRBD1. Per the germline V gene, CDR1 is MDHEN and CDR2 is SYDVKM. V gave up 5 bases and J gave up 2 bases; unmatched junction bases: 5. This CDR3 comprises 14 residues.

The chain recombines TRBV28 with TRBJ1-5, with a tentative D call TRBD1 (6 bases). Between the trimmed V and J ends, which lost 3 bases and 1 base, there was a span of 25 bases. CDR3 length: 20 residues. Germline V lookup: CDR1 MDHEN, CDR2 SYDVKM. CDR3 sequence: CASSLTGVWAGARSNQPQHF. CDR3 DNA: TGTGCCAGCAGTTTGACAGGAGTTTGGGCAGGGGCTCGGAGCAATCAGCCCCAGCATTTT. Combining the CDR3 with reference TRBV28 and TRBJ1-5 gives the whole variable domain DVKVTQSSRYLVKRTGEKVFLECVQDMDHENMFWYRQDPGLGLRLIYFSYDVKMKEKGDIPEGYSVSREKKERFSLILESASTNQTSMYLCASSLTGVWAGARSNQPQHFGDGTRLSIL.

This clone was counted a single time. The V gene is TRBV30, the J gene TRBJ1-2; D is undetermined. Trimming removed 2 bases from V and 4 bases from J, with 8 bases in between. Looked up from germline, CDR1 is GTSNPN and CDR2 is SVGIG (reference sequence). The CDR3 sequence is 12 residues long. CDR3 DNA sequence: TGTGCCTGGAGTAGGACTGCCTATGGCTACACCTTC. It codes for CAWSRTAYGYTF.

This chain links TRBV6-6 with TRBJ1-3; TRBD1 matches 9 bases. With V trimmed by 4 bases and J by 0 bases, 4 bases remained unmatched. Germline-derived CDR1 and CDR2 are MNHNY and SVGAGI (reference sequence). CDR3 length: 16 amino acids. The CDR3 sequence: CASSWGDRASGNTIYF. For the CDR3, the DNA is TGTGCCAGCAGTTGGGGGGACAGGGCCTCTGGAAACACCATATATTTT.

CDR3: CASRTGEADTQYF. As DNA, the CDR3 is TGTGCCAGCCGGACAGGCGAGGCAGATACGCAGTATTTT. This chain uses TRBV10-3 with TRBJ2-3; 7 positions match TRBD1. The trim removed 10 bases at V and 4 bases at J, leaving 8 bases unmatched. The CDR3 loop spans 13 amino acids. Germline CDR1 ENHRY, CDR2 SYGVKD.

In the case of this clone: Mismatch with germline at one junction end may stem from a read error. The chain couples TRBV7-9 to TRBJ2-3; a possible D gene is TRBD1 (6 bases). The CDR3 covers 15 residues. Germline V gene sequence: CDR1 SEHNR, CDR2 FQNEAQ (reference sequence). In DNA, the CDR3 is TGTTCCAGCAGCCACCCTCGACAGGACACAGATACGCAGTATTTT. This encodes CSSSHPRQDTDTQYF. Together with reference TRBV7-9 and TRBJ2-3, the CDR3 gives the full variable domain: DTGVSQNPRHKITKRGQNVTFRCDPISEHNRLYWYRQTLGQGPEFLTYFQNEAQLEKSRLLSDRFSAERPKGSFSTLEIQRTEQGDSAMYLCSSSHPRQDTDTQYFGPGTRLTVL.

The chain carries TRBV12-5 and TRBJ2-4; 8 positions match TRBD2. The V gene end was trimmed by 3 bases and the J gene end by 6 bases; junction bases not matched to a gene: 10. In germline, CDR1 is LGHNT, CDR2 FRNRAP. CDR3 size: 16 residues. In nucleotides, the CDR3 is TGTGCTAGTGGTTTCTGGGAGCCCGGGGGGGGAAACATTCAGTACTTC. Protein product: CASGFWEPGGGNIQYF.

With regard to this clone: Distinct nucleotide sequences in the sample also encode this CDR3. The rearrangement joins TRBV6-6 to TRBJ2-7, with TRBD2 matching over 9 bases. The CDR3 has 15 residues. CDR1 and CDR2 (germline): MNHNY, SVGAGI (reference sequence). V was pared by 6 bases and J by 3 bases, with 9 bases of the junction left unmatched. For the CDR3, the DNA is TGTGCCAGCAGCCGACTAGCGGACGGTCACTACGAGCAGTACTTC. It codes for CASSRLADGHYEQYF.

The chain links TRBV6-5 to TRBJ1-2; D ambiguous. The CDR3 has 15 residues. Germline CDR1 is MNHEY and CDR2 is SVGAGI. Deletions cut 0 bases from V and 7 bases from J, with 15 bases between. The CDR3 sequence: CASSYSLLVGGGYTF. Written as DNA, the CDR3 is TGTGCCAGCAGTTACTCGTTGTTAGTCGGCGGTGGCTACACCTTC.

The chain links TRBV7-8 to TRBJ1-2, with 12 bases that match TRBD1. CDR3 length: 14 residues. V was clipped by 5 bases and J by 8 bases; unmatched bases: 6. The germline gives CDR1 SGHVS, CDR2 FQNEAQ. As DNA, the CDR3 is TGTGCCAGCAGCCCCGGGACAGGGGGCAAAGGCTACACCTTC. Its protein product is CASSPGTGGKGYTF.

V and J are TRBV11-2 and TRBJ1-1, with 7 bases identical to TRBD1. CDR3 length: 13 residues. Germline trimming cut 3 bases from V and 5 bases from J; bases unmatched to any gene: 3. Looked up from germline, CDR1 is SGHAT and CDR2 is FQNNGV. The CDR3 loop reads CASSFLRGTEAFF. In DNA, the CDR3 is TGTGCCAGCAGCTTTCTCAGGGGGACTGAAGCTTTCTTT. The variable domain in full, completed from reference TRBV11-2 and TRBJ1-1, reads EAGVAQSPRYKIIEKRQSVAFWCNPISGHATLYWYQQILGQGPKLLIQFQNNGVVDDSQLPKDRFSAERLKGVDSTLKIQPAKLEDSAVYLCASSFLRGTEAFFGQGTRLTVV.

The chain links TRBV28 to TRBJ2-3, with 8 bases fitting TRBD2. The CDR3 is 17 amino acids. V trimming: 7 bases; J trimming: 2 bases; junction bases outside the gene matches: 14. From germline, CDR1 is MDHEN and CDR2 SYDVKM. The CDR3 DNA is TGTGCCAGCACCCTTAGTCCTCTAGCGGGCCTCACAGATACGCAGTATTTT. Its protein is CASTLSPLAGLTDTQYF.

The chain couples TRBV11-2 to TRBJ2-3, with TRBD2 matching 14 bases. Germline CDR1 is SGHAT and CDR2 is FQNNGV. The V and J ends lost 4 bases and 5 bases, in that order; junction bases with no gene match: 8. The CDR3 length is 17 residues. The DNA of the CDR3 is TGTGCCAGCAGCTCCGGGATGGGACTAGCGGGAGAAGATACGCAGTATTTT. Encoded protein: CASSSGMGLAGEDTQYF.

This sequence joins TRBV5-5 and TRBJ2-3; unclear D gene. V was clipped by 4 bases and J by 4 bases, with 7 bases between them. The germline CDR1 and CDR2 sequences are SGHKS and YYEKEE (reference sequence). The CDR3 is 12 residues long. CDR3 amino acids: CASSPEADTQYF. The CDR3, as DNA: TGTGCCAGCAGCCCTGAGGCAGATACGCAGTATTTT.

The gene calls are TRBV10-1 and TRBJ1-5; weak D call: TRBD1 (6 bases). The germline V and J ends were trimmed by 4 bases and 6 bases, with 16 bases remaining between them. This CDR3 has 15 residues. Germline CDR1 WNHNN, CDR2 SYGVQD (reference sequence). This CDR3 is CASSGRDNFLQPQHF. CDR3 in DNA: TGCGCCAGCAGTGGCCGGGACAATTTTCTTCAGCCCCAGCATTTT.